The present TCR beta chain was sequenced within a study of T cells in Graves' hyperthyroidism and ophthalmopathy. Criteria for exclusion of patients were uncontrolled infection, other autoimmune disease, pregnancy or lactation. As regards this clonotype: Its antigen is undetermined.

CDR3 length equals 16 residues. J lost 7 bases, V lost 5 bases, and 11 bases had no gene match. The germline gives CDR1 LGHNA, CDR2 YSLEER. Regions amplified from RNA transcripts were the TCR beta CDR3 regions. The HTBI set primed first-round TCR CDR3 RT-PCR. Each CDR3 protein is one row after TCRdb ran MiXCR on the multiplex PCR reads. The repertoire holds about 540,000 distinct CDR3 sequences, with just over 45% as singletons. Study observations and caveats: Researchers found most expanded thyroid clonotypes above 0.001 in blood as well. Classification by a 13 V-J model distinguished ophthalmopathy from stable hyperthyroidism.

The clonotype comes from a woman aged 18-29 years with Graves' hyperthyroidism. The sample consisted of peripheral blood or thyroid tissue (not recorded which). The gene calls are TRBV4-3 and TRBJ1-4, with 9 bases that match TRBD1. In nucleotides, the CDR3 is TGCGCCAGCAGCGGCCGGGACAGGGACCACCTTGAAAAACTGTTTTTT. It specifies CASSGRDRDHLEKLFF.